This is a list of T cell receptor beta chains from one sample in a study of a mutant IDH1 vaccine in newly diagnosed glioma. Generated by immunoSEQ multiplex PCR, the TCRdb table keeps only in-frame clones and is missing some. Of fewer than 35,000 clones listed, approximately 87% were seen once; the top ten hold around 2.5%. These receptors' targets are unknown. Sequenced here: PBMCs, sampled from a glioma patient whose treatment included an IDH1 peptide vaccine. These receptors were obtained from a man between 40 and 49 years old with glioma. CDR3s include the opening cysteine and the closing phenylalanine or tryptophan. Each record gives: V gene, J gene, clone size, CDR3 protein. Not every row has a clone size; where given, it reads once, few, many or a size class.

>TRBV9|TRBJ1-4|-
CASSVNDRLYNEKLFF
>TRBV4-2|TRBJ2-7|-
CASSQVSYEQYF
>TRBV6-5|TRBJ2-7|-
CASSYGGGYYEQYF
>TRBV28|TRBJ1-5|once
CASSPVSGRGNQPQHF
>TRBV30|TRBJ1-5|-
CAWAYSNQPQHF
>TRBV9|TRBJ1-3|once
CASSVAPGRVGNTIYF
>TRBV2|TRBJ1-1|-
CASSEAGQINTEAFF
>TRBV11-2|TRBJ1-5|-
CASSLVSGGQPQHF
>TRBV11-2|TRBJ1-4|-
CASENPGAPGEKLFF
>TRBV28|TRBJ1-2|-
CASSFFRAEGYTF